The clone carrying this T cell receptor (beta chain) was counted a few times. No antigen is known for it. Both 60 Vbeta primers and 13 Jbeta primers went into the PCR. Sequenced by immunoSEQ multiplex PCR; TCRdb stores in-frame clones only, minus some. The sample contains over 100,000 clones, approximately 70% of which appear only once. This entry is derived from a study of cytomegalovirus exposure and HLA in healthy donors. Study observations and caveats: An analysis was carried out at a later point. It showed that HLA-associated TCR beta chains were more clonally expanded than equally common non-associated chains. Presence/absence analyses assumed roughly uniform sequencing depth across donors.

The CDR3 loop spans 16 amino acids. Germline V gene sequence: CDR1 SNHLY, CDR2 FYNNEI. The trim removed 7 bases at V and 1 base at J, leaving 4 bases unmatched. The specimen sequenced was PBMCs. V usage is TRBV2 and J usage is TRBJ2-5, with 15 nucleotides matching TRBD2. This TCR was recovered from a woman in her 70s in good health and CMV-seropositive. In DNA, the CDR3 is TGTGCCAGCACCGGACTAGCGGGGGGGATCCAAGAGACCCAGTACTTC. Translated, it gives CASTGLAGGIQETQYF.